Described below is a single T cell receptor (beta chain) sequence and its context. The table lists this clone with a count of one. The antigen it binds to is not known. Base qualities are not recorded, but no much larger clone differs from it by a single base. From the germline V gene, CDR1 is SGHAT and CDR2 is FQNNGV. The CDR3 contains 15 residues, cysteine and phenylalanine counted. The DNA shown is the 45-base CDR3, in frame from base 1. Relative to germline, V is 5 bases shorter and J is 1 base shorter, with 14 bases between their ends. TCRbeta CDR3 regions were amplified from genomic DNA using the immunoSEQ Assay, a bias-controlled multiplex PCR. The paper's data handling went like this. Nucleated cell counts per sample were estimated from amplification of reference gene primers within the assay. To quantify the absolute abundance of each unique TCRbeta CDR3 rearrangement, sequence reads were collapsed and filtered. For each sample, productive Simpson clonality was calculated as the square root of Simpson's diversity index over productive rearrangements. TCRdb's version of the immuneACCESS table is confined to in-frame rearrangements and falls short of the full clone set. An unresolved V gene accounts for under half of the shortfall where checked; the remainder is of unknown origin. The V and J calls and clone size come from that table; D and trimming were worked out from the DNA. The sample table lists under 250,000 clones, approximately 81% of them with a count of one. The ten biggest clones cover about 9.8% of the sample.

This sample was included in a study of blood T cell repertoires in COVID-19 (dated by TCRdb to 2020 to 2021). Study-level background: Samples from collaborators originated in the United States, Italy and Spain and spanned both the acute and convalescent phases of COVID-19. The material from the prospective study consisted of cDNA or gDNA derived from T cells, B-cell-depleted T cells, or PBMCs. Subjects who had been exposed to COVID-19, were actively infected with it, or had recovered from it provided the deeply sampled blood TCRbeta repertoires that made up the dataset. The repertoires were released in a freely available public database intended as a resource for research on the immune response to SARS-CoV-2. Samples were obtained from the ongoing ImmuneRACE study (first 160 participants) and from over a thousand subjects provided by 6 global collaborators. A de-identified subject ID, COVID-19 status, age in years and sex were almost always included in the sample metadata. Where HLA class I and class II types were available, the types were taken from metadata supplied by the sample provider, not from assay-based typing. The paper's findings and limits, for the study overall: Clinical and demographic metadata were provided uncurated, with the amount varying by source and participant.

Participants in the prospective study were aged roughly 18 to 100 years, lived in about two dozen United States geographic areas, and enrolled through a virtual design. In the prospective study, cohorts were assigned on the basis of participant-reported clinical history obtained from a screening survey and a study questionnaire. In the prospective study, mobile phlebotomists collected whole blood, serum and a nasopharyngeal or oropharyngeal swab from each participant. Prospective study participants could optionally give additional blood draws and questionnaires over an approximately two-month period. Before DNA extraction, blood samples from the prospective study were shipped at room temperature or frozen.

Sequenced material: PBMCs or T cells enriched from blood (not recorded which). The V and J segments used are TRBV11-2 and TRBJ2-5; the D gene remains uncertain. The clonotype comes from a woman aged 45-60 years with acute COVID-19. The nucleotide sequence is TGTGCCAGCAGCCGAATTCGCGGCCTCCAAGAGACCCAGTACTTC. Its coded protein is CASSRIRGLQETQYF.